These 26 T cell receptor beta chains were all obtained from the same sample, sequenced in a study of T cell responses to AZD1222 COVID-19 vaccine. Some clones are missing from TCRdb's copy, which holds only in-frame ones; the method was immunoSEQ multiplex PCR. The sample records 100,000 to 150,000 clones, more than 80% being singletons. The starting material was peripheral blood, obtained 28 days after the second AZD1222 dose. These receptors originate from an adult who received the AZD1222 COVID-19 vaccine.

This clone is a singleton in its sample. This rearrangement joins TRBV6-5 to TRBJ1-2, with D hard to call. V shed 6 bases and J shed 4 bases, with 15 bases lying between them. The CDR3 has 14 residues. From germline, CDR1 is MNHEY and CDR2 SVGAGI. The CDR3 bases are TGTGCCAGCAGAAAAACCCCGGCGGGCTATGGCTACACCTTC. Residues: CASRKTPAGYGYTF.

V usage is TRBV3-1 (or the pseudogene TRBV3-2) and J usage is TRBJ2-3; D is unclear. The CDR3 runs 17 residues. Looked up from germline, CDR1 is LGHDT and CDR2 is YNNKEL (reference sequence). Between the trimmed V and J ends, which lost 1 base and 4 bases, there was a span of 18 bases. Written as DNA, the CDR3 is TGTGCCAGCAGCCAAGTCCTGGTGGCGGCTAGTTCAGATACGCAGTATTTT. Protein: CASSQVLVAASSDTQYF.

The V call is TRBV4-2, the J call TRBJ1-4; a possible D gene is TRBD1 (6 bases). V was clipped by 1 base and J by 5 bases, with 14 bases between them. The length of the CDR3 is 16 residues. The germline V gene encodes CDR1 LGHNA and CDR2 YNFKEQ. CDR3 nucleotides: TGTGCCAGCAGCCAAGCAGAGGCGGGGGGCAATGAAAAACTGTTTTTT. Protein product: CASSQAEAGGNEKLFF.

This chain uses TRBV6-9 with TRBJ2-3, with 7 bases aligning to TRBD1. Looked up from germline, CDR1 is MNHGY and CDR2 is SVAAGI. The CDR3 covers 18 residues. V gave up 6 bases and J gave up 8 bases; unmatched junction bases: 23. CDR3 sequence: CASSRPHRGAVQGVTQYF. The CDR3 bases are TGTGCCAGCAGCCGACCTCATAGAGGAGCGGTTCAGGGGGTTACGCAGTATTTT.

The J gene is TRBJ2-5, the V gene TRBV6-5, with 10 bases fitting TRBD2. The V gene's germline CDR1 is MNHEY and CDR2 SVGAGI. The CDR3 has 14 amino acids. Trimming removed 7 bases from V and 4 bases from J; junction bases left unmatched: 6. CDR3 DNA sequence: TGTGCCAGCAAGGAGCGGGGGGGCCTAGAGACCCAGTACTTC. Protein product: CASKERGGLETQYF.

V gene TRBV7-9 combines with J gene TRBJ1-1, with D possibly matching TRBD1 (6 bases). The CDR3 is 14 residues long. The V gene lost 5 bases and the J gene lost 5 bases, with 15 bases spanning the gap. Germline loops: CDR1 SEHNR, CDR2 FQNEAQ (reference sequence). This CDR3 reads CASSIQGKVTEAFF. The CDR3 coding sequence is TGTGCCAGCAGCATCCAGGGGAAGGTTACTGAAGCTTTCTTT.

The chain uses TRBV28 and TRBJ2-7, with TRBD1 identical over 9 bases. Germline V gives CDR1 MDHEN, CDR2 SYDVKM. This CDR3 is 16 amino acids long. V dropped 4 bases and J dropped 2; count of bases not matched to a gene: 9. This CDR3 is CASSSAGTGNTYEQYF. In DNA, the CDR3 is TGTGCCAGCAGTTCGGCCGGGACAGGGAACACCTACGAGCAGTACTTC.

The rearrangement links TRBV19 to TRBJ1-6, with TRBD1 as a possible D gene (5 bases). Germline V gene data show CDR1 as LNHDA and CDR2 as SQIVND (reference sequence). The V end was cut by 5 bases, the J end by 6 bases, with 11 bases between. This CDR3 has 14 amino acids. The CDR3 region is CASSGTETNSPLHF. In DNA, the CDR3 is TGTGCCAGTAGTGGGACCGAAACTAATTCACCCCTCCACTTT.

The rearrangement joins TRBV2 to TRBJ2-1; 9 bases fit TRBD2. Germline V lookup: CDR1 SNHLY, CDR2 FYNNEI. Unmatched junction bases numbered 12, after V lost 8 bases and J lost 4 bases. CDR3 length: 16 residues. In DNA, the CDR3 is TGTGCCAGCTCCAAAGAATATAGCGGGGGATACAATGAGCAGTTCTTC. The encoded protein is CASSKEYSGGYNEQFF.

The CDR3 loop is CASSWDRGYGYTF. The CDR3 nucleotides read TGTGCCAGCAGTTGGGACAGGGGCTATGGCTACACCTTC. The rearrangement uses TRBV28 and TRBJ1-2; 10 nucleotides align to TRBD1. The trim removed 4 bases at V and 4 bases at J, leaving 0 bases unmatched. Germline V lookup: CDR1 MDHEN, CDR2 SYDVKM. CDR3 size: 13 residues.

The CDR3 spells CASRQGTANYGYTF. The CDR3 DNA reads TGTGCCAGCAGGCAGGGGACCGCTAACTATGGCTACACCTTC. This chain joins TRBV28 and TRBJ1-2; D possibly corresponds to TRBD1 (6 bases). Trimming left V 6 bases short and J 0 bases short, with 11 bases between. Germline loops: CDR1 MDHEN, CDR2 SYDVKM. The CDR3 sequence is 14 residues long.

V gene TRBV7-9 combines with J gene TRBJ2-1; D could derive from TRBD1 or TRBD2 (6 bases each). Germline CDR1 reads SEHNR; CDR2 reads FQNEAQ (reference sequence). The CDR3 totals 14 residues. Trimming shortened V by 6 bases and J by 7 bases, and 16 bases separated the two germline ends. The CDR3 reads CASREQGAGNEQFF. DNA for the CDR3: TGTGCCAGCAGGGAACAGGGTGCGGGGAATGAGCAGTTCTTC.

V and J are TRBV30 and TRBJ2-7; D gene uncertain. V lost 5 bases and J lost 10, with 18 bases in between. This CDR3 has 12 residues. Germline CDR1 is GTSNPN and CDR2 is SVGIG (reference sequence). For the CDR3, the DNA is TGTGCCTGGGGCTCCCCTGCCGGGTTACAGTACTTC. Encoded protein: CAWGSPAGLQYF.

The V call is TRBV28, the J call TRBJ1-5, with D unresolved. The CDR3 loop spans 15 amino acids. In germline, CDR1 is MDHEN, CDR2 SYDVKM. Trimming cost V 8 bases and J 7 bases, with 21 bases left between them. CDR3 coding DNA: TGTGCCAGCTGCCCCGGGAGGGCGCGGGGACAGCCCCAGCATTTT. It codes for CASCPGRARGQPQHF.

The chain combines TRBV28 with TRBJ1-5; possibly TRBD1 for D (5 bases). This CDR3 has 13 amino acids. Trimming removed 7 bases at V and 2 bases at J, with 9 bases between. CDR1 and CDR2 (germline): MDHEN, SYDVKM. This chain's CDR3 is CASTPTGNQPQHF. The CDR3 DNA is TGTGCCAGCACCCCGACAGGCAATCAGCCCCAGCATTTT.

V and J are TRBV18 and TRBJ1-3, with D possibly TRBD1 on 6 matching bases. This CDR3 contains 18 residues. From germline, CDR1 is KGHSH and CDR2 LQKENI. The ends were cut back, 4 bases at V and 1 base at J, with 20 bases in the middle. The CDR3: CASSLQRPDRMSGNTIYF. The CDR3 nucleotides read TGTGCCAGCTCACTGCAAAGACCGGACAGAATGTCTGGAAACACCATATATTTT.

Concerning this clone: Additional DNA sequences in this sample encode the identical CDR3. CDR3 region: CASSLVGGSYEQYF. The CDR3 nucleotides read TGCGCCAGCAGCTTGGTTGGGGGATCCTACGAGCAGTACTTC. The gene calls are TRBV5-1 and TRBJ2-7; D tentatively fits TRBD1 or TRBD2 (5 bases each). V lost 0 bases, J lost 1 base, and 8 bases lay in between. This CDR3 spans 14 amino acids. Germline values: CDR1 SGHRS, CDR2 YFSETQ. Using reference TRBV5-1 and TRBJ2-7 for the parts outside the CDR3, the full variable domain is KAGVTQTPRYLIKTRGQQVTLSCSPISGHRSVSWYQQTPGQGLQFLFEYFSETQRNKGNFPGRFSGRQFSNSRSEMNVSTLELGDSALYLCASSLVGGSYEQYFGPGTRLTVT.

The DNA for the CDR3 is TGCGCCAGCAGCTCCGGGACAGGGGGCCCTTACGAGCAGTACTTC. It encodes CASSSGTGGPYEQYF. The V call is TRBV5-1, the J call TRBJ2-7; 12 nucleotides line up with TRBD1. The V segment lost 3 bases and the J segment 4 bases; nucleotides outside the gene matches: 5. The CDR3 spans 15 residues. Germline CDR1 and CDR2: SGHRS and YFSETQ.

The chain employs TRBV9 and TRBJ2-7, with D unresolved. Trimming left V 2 bases short and J 0 bases short, with 9 bases between. CDR3 length: 14 residues. Germline V gives CDR1 SGDLS, CDR2 YYNGEE. CDR3 sequence reads: CASSVGHPSYEQYF. CDR3 DNA: TGTGCCAGCAGCGTGGGCCACCCCTCCTACGAGCAGTACTTC.

The J gene is TRBJ1-1, the V gene TRBV27; D unclear. CDR3 length equals 14 residues. V lost 6 bases and J lost 1, with 12 bases in between. Germline CDR1 reads MNHEY; CDR2 reads SMNVEV (reference sequence). CDR3 sequence reads: CASSLSWGNTEAFF. In DNA, the CDR3 is TGTGCCAGCAGCCTGTCGTGGGGGAACACTGAAGCTTTCTTT.

This sequence joins TRBV7-9 and TRBJ1-1, with TRBD1 matching 7 bases. From germline, CDR1 is SEHNR and CDR2 FQNEAQ (reference sequence). The CDR3 is made up of 15 amino acids. The J segment lost 5 bases and the V segment lost 1 base, leaving 7 bases of the junction unmatched. CDR3 residues: CASSLEGRGRTEAFF. The CDR3 nucleotides read TGTGCCAGCAGCTTAGAAGGCAGGGGGAGGACTGAAGCTTTCTTT.

The J gene is TRBJ2-4, the V gene TRBV5-1; perhaps TRBD1 as D (5 bases). Trimming took 4 bases from V and 5 from J, leaving 19 bases between them. The CDR3 sequence is 16 residues long. CDR1 and CDR2 (germline): SGHRS, YFSETQ. The CDR3 protein is CASSPSSSSTENIQYF. The DNA for the CDR3 is TGCGCCAGCAGCCCCAGCTCCTCCTCGACAGAAAACATTCAGTACTTC.

The rearrangement uses TRBV5-1 and TRBJ2-7; 7 bases fit TRBD1. With 4 bases clipped from V and 2 bases from J, the junction kept 12 bases outside the gene matches. Germline V lookup: CDR1 SGHRS, CDR2 YFSETQ. The CDR3 loop spans 16 amino acids. The DNA of the CDR3 is TGCGCCAGCAGCAGCTCGACAGGGCTGATTCCCTACGAGCAGTACTTC. It encodes CASSSSTGLIPYEQYF.

This clone was picked up one time. The CDR3 loop reads CASSDGAGTSYEQYF. CDR3 DNA sequence: TGTGCCAGCAGTGACGGGGCAGGGACCTCCTACGAGCAGTACTTC. The chain employs TRBV6-1 and TRBJ2-7; either TRBD1 or TRBD2 may supply D (5 bases each). CDR1 and CDR2 from the germline V gene are MNHNS and SASEGT. The CDR3 sequence is 15 residues long. V was clipped by 3 bases and J by 0 bases, with 12 bases between them.

The rearrangement joins TRBV3-1 (or the pseudogene TRBV3-2) to TRBJ2-7; D gene ambiguous. Trimming removed 0 bases from V and 3 bases from J, with 6 bases in between. CDR1 is LGHDT, CDR2 YNNKEL, per germline (reference sequence). This CDR3 spans 13 amino acids. Here the CDR3 DNA reads TGTGCCAGCAGCCAAGATTACCGCTACGAGCAGTACTTC. Encoded protein: CASSQDYRYEQYF.

V and J are TRBV5-8 and TRBJ2-2; possibly TRBD2 for D (7 bases). The CDR3 is made up of 15 amino acids. Deletions cut 4 bases from V and 7 bases from J, with 17 bases between. Per germline, CDR1 SGHTS and CDR2 YDEGEE. CDR3 in amino acids: CASSHEGGRGGELFF. CDR3 nucleotides: TGTGCCAGCAGCCACGAGGGGGGGCGCGGCGGGGAGCTGTTTTTT.